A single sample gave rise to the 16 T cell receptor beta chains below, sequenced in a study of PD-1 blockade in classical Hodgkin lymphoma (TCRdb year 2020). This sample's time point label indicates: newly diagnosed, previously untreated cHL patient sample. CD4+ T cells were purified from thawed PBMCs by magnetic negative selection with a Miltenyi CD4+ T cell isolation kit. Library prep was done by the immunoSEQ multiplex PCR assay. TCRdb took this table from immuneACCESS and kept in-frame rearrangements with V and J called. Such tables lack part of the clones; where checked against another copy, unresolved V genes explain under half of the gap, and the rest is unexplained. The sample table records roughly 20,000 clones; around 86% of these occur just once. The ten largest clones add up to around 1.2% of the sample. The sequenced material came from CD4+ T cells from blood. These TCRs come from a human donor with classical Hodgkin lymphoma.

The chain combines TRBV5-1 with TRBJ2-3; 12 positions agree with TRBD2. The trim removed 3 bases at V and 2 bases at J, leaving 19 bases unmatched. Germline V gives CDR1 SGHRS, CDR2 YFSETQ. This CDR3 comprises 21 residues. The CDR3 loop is CASSSFGSSGRAPPPTDTQYF. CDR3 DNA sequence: TGCGCCAGCAGCTCCTTCGGTTCTAGCGGGAGGGCTCCCCCCCCCACAGATACGCAGTATTTT.

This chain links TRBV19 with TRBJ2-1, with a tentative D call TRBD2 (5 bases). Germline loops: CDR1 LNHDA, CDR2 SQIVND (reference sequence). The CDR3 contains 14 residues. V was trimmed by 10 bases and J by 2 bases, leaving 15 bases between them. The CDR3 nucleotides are TGTGCCACCACTTACAGCGGAACCTACAATGAGCAGTTCTTC. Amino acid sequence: CATTYSGTYNEQFF.

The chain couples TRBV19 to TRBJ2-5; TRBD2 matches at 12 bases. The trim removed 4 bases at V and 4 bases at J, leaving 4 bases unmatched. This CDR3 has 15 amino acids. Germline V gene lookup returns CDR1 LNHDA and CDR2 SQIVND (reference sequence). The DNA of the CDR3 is TGTGCCAGTAGTACACTAGCGGGAGGCCCAGAGACCCAGTACTTC. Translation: CASSTLAGGPETQYF.

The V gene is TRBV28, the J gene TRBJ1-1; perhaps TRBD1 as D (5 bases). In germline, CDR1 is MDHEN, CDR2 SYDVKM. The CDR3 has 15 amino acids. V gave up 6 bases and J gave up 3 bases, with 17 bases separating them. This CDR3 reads CASRIFGGGYTEAFF. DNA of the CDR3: TGTGCCAGCAGGATTTTTGGGGGTGGGTACACTGAAGCTTTCTTT.

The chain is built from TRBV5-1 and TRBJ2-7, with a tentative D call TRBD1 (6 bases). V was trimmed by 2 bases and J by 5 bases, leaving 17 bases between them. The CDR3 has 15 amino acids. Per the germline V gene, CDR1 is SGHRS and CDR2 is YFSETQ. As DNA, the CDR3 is TGCGCCAGCAGCTTAACGACAGGTCCTTTCGACGAGCAGTACTTC. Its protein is CASSLTTGPFDEQYF.

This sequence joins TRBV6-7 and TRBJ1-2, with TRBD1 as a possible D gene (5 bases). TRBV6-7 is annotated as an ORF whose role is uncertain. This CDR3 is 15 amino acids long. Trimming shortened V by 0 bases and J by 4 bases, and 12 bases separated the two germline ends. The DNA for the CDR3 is TGTGCCAGCAGTTACTCGCAGGGTACAGGCTATGGCTACACCTTC. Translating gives CASSYSQGTGYGYTF.

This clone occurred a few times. The CDR3 sequence: CASSTGSLGNEQFF. CDR3 sequence (DNA): TGTGCCAGCAGCACAGGGTCTTTGGGTAATGAGCAGTTCTTC. The chain joins TRBV6-1 to TRBJ2-1, with D possibly TRBD1 on 6 matching bases. This CDR3 spans 14 amino acids. Trimming took 6 bases from V and 7 from J, leaving 16 bases between them. The germline V gene has CDR1 MNHNS and CDR2 SASEGT.

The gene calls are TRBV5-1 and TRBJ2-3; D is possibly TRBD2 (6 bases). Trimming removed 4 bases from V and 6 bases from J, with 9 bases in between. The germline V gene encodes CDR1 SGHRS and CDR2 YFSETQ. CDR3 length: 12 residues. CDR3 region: CASSETRDTQYF. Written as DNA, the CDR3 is TGCGCCAGCAGCGAGACTAGGGATACGCAGTATTTT.

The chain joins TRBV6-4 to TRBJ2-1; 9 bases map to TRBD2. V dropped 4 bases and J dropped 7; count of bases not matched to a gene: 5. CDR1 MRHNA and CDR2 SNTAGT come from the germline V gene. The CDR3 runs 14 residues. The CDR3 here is CASSASGKRNEQFF. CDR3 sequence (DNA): TGTGCCAGCAGTGCTAGCGGGAAACGAAATGAGCAGTTCTTC.

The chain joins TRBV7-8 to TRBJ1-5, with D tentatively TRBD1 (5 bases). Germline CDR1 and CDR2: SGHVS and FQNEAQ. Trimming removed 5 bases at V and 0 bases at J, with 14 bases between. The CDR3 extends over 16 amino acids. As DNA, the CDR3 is TGTGCCAGCAGCCCGGGGGGACGGCCTAGCAATCAGCCCCAGCATTTT. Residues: CASSPGGRPSNQPQHF.

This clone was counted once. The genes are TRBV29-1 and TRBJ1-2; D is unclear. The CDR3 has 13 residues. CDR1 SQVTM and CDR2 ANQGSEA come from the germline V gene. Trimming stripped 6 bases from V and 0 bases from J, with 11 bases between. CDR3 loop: CSVITSSNYGYTF. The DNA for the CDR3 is TGCAGCGTGATCACGTCGTCTAACTATGGCTACACCTTC.

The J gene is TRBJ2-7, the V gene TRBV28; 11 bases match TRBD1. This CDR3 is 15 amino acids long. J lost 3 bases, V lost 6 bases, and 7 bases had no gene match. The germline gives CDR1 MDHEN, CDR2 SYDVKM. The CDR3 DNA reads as TGTGCCAGCAGATTCTCCGGGACAGGGGGCTACGAGCAGTACTTC. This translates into CASRFSGTGGYEQYF. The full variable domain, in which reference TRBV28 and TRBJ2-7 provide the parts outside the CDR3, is DVKVTQSSRYLVKRTGEKVFLECVQDMDHENMFWYRQDPGLGLRLIYFSYDVKMKEKGDIPEGYSVSREKKERFSLILESASTNQTSMYLCASRFSGTGGYEQYFGPGTRLTVT.

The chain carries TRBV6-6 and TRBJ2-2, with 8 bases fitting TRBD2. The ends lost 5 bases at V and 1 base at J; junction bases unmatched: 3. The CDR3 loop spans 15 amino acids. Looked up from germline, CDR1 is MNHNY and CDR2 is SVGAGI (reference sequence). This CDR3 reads CASSNLAGNTGELFF. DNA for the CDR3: TGTGCCAGCAGTAACCTAGCGGGGAACACCGGGGAGCTGTTTTTT.

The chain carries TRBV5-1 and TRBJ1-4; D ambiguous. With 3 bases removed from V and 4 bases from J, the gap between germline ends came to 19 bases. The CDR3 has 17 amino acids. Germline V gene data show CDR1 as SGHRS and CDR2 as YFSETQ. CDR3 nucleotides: TGCGCCAGCAGCTCTAGGGTCTCGGGGTATGGTAATGAAAAACTGTTTTTT. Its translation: CASSSRVSGYGNEKLFF.

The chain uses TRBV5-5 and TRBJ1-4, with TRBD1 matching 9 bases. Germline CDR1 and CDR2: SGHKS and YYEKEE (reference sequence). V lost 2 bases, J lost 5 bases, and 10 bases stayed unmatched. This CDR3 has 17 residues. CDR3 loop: CASSFSLQGAGNEKLFF. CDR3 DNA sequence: TGTGCCAGCAGCTTTTCATTACAGGGGGCGGGAAATGAAAAACTGTTTTTT.

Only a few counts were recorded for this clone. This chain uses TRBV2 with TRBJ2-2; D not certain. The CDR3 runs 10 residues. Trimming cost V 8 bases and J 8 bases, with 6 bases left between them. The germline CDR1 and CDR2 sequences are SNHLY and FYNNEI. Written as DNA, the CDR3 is TGTGCCAGCGTTGGTGGGGAGCTGTTTTTT. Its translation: CASVGGELFF.